These 28 T cell receptor beta chains were all obtained from the same sample, sequenced in a study of blood T cell repertoires in COVID-19. Data came from immunoSEQ multiplex PCR; TCRdb stores just in-frame clones and leaves some out. The repertoire has about 160,000 clones, more than 85% of them found once; the top ten carry just under 2%. The sequencing sample was made of peripheral blood. The source is a woman aged 55-69 years with COVID-19, enrolled during active disease.

The gene calls are TRBV7-8 and TRBJ1-2; 8 bases are shared with TRBD1. The CDR3 is made up of 14 amino acids. Germline-derived CDR1 and CDR2 are SGHVS and FQNEAQ. The V segment lost 5 bases and the J segment 7 bases; nucleotides outside the gene matches: 9. The CDR3 loop is CASSPRTGRGGYTF. DNA of the CDR3: TGTGCCAGCAGCCCCAGGACAGGGAGAGGTGGCTACACCTTC.

This chain joins TRBV19 and TRBJ2-7, with TRBD1 identical over 7 bases. J was trimmed by 5 bases and V by 7 bases; bases with no gene match: 8. This CDR3 comprises 13 residues. The germline V gene has CDR1 LNHDA and CDR2 SQIVND (reference sequence). The CDR3 is CASMGEGGDEQYF. The CDR3 DNA reads TGTGCCAGTATGGGAGAAGGGGGCGACGAGCAGTACTTC.

This chain links TRBV3-1 (or the pseudogene TRBV3-2) with TRBJ2-5, with a weak D call TRBD2 (7 bases). V lost 7 bases to trimming and J lost 5 bases, with 20 bases between them. The V gene's germline CDR1 is LGHDT and CDR2 YNNKEL (reference sequence). This CDR3 has 15 amino acids. The CDR3 reads CASKGGGRGWETQYF. Here the CDR3 DNA reads TGTGCCAGCAAGGGGGGGGGCCGCGGCTGGGAGACCCAGTACTTC.

This chain connects TRBV4-2 to TRBJ1-2; D is unclear. Germline V gene sequence: CDR1 LGHNA, CDR2 YNFKEQ. V was cut by 0 bases and J by 7 bases, with 15 bases left in between. This CDR3 is built from 15 residues. The CDR3 reads CASSQEKLTFVGYTF. The CDR3 bases are TGTGCCAGCAGCCAAGAAAAGCTAACGTTCGTTGGCTACACCTTC.

The V call is TRBV25-1, the J call TRBJ2-1, with 9 bases identical to TRBD1. The junction had 3 bases not matched to a gene; V was cut back by 6 bases and J by 6 bases. CDR1 MGHDK and CDR2 SYGVNS come from the germline V gene. This CDR3 spans 13 amino acids. The CDR3 DNA follows: TGTGCCAGCAGACAGACAGGGGGCAATGAGCAGTTCTTC. This encodes CASRQTGGNEQFF.

This chain joins TRBV27 and TRBJ2-7; D unclear. CDR1 MNHEY and CDR2 SMNVEV come from the germline V gene (reference sequence). V shed 0 bases and J shed 2 bases, with 5 bases lying between them. CDR3 length: 13 residues. CDR3 sequence (DNA): TGTGCCAGCAGTTTATCTAGCCCCTACGAGCAGTACTTC. Amino acids: CASSLSSPYEQYF.

The chain joins TRBV13 to TRBJ1-2, with D tentatively TRBD1 (5 bases). Germline assignment: CDR1 PRHDT and CDR2 FYEKMQ (reference sequence). The CDR3 consists of 15 residues. V lost 0 bases to trimming and J lost 2 bases, with 10 bases between them. The CDR3 sequence: CASSLGRATNYGYTF. Here the CDR3 DNA reads TGTGCCAGCAGCTTAGGCAGGGCCACAAACTATGGCTACACCTTC.

This clone showed up just a few times. This chain connects TRBV4-1 to TRBJ1-2; D unclear. V lost 0 bases and J lost 1, with 12 bases in between. The CDR3 is 16 residues long. From germline, CDR1 is MGHRA and CDR2 YSYEKL. CDR3 nucleotides: TGCGCCAGCAGCCAAGAACCCCAGGCAATTAACTATGGCTACACCTTC. Protein product: CASSQEPQAINYGYTF.

This chain connects TRBV9 to TRBJ1-4, with 8 bases identical to TRBD1. With V trimmed by 3 bases and J by 5 bases, 3 bases remained unmatched. This CDR3 has 14 amino acids. Germline CDR1 and CDR2: SGDLS and YYNGEE. Written as DNA, the CDR3 is TGTGCCAGCAGCGAGGGACAGGAGAATGAAAAACTGTTTTTT. The encoded protein is CASSEGQENEKLFF.

V is TRBV4-2 and J is TRBJ1-2; D is possibly TRBD1 (5 bases). The V gene's germline CDR1 is LGHNA and CDR2 YNFKEQ. V was shortened by 5 bases and J by 6 bases, with 19 bases between the two germline ends. The CDR3 is made up of 15 amino acids. The CDR3 DNA follows: TGTGCCAGCAGCGTCCTCTGGGGCGGGGACGATGGCTACACCTTC. Encoded protein: CASSVLWGGDDGYTF.

V usage is TRBV29-1 and J usage is TRBJ1-5, with D possibly matching TRBD1 (6 bases). Germline V CDR1 and CDR2: SQVTM, ANQGSEA. The CDR3 runs 17 residues. V lost 7 bases to trimming and J lost 1 base, with 23 bases between them. CDR3 region: CSDCPNYGQWSNQPQHF. DNA for the CDR3: TGCAGCGATTGTCCAAACTATGGACAGTGGAGCAATCAGCCCCAGCATTTT.

The rearrangement links TRBV5-6 to TRBJ2-7, with a tentative D call TRBD1 (5 bases). The V gene lost 0 bases and the J gene lost 0 bases, with 10 bases spanning the gap. The germline CDR1 and CDR2 sequences are SGHDT and YYEEEE. The CDR3 extends over 15 amino acids. The CDR3 loop is CASSLGGGNSYEQYF. In nucleotides, the CDR3 is TGTGCCAGCAGCTTGGGGGGCGGTAACTCCTACGAGCAGTACTTC.

The table lists this clone with a count of one. The chain has TRBV30 and TRBJ1-2, with D possibly matching TRBD1 (6 bases). Trimming stripped 5 bases from V and 8 bases from J, with 15 bases between. The CDR3 is 12 residues long. Germline values: CDR1 GTSNPN, CDR2 SVGIG (reference sequence). CDR3 protein: CAWAQGLLGYTF. CDR3 sequence (DNA): TGTGCCTGGGCACAGGGCCTTTTGGGCTACACCTTC.

This chain connects TRBV6-6 to TRBJ2-2; no reliable D call. The germline CDR1 and CDR2 sequences are MNHNY and SVGAGI (reference sequence). V shed 8 bases and J shed 3 bases, with 13 bases lying between them. CDR3 length: 14 residues. The DNA for the CDR3 is TGTGCCAGCGTGGGCCAGCAATACACCGGGGAGCTGTTTTTT. Its protein product is CASVGQQYTGELFF.

This clone has a single count. CDR3 region: CASSQSGPNSPLHF. Written as DNA, the CDR3 is TGTGCCAGCAGCCAGTCAGGGCCAAATTCACCCCTCCACTTT. The chain couples TRBV11-2 to TRBJ1-6, with D tentatively TRBD1 (5 bases). There are 14 residues in the CDR3. The germline gives CDR1 SGHAT, CDR2 FQNNGV. Deletions cut 5 bases from V and 7 bases from J, with 12 bases between.

For the CDR3, the DNA is TGTGCCAGCAGCGTTGGACAGGGTGCCTCACCCCTCCACTTT. Translation gives CASSVGQGASPLHF. This sequence joins TRBV9 and TRBJ1-6; 8 bases agree with TRBD1. V was clipped by 2 bases and J by 10 bases; unmatched bases: 5. There are 14 residues in the CDR3. Germline V CDR1 and CDR2: SGDLS, YYNGEE.

This clone was seen a few times. This chain joins TRBV19 and TRBJ1-1; TRBD1 agrees at 8 bases. Germline values: CDR1 LNHDA, CDR2 SQIVND (reference sequence). With V trimmed by 6 bases and J by 4 bases, 7 bases remained unmatched. The CDR3 contains 14 residues. DNA of the CDR3: TGTGCCAGTAGAGGGCAGGGGGCGTTCACTGAAGCTTTCTTT. Encoded protein: CASRGQGAFTEAFF.

The chain is built from TRBV5-4 and TRBJ2-5; D is perhaps TRBD1 (6 bases). V lost 4 bases and J 2 bases, leaving 9 bases between the germline ends. The CDR3 length is 13 residues. Germline assignment: CDR1 SGHNT and CDR2 YYREEE (reference sequence). DNA of the CDR3: TGTGCCAGCAGCAAAGACAGGCAAGAGACCCAGTACTTC. Translated, it gives CASSKDRQETQYF.

The rearrangement links TRBV3-1 (or the pseudogene TRBV3-2) to TRBJ2-1, with 12 bases lining up with TRBD2. J was trimmed by 8 bases and V by 4 bases; bases with no gene match: 3. Germline-derived CDR1 and CDR2 are LGHDT and YNNKEL (reference sequence). The CDR3 spans 14 residues. The CDR3 here is CASSRGLAGHEQFF. The CDR3, as DNA: TGTGCCAGCAGCCGCGGACTAGCGGGGCATGAGCAGTTCTTC.

V is TRBV27 and J is TRBJ2-6, with D perhaps TRBD1 (5 bases). Trimming removed 8 bases from V and 4 bases from J, with 15 bases in between. Germline V gene sequence: CDR1 MNHEY, CDR2 SMNVEV (reference sequence). CDR3 length: 15 amino acids. CDR3 coding DNA: TGTGCCAGCGCTCGACAGCCCGTGGGGGCCAACGTCCTGACTTTC. Protein product: CASARQPVGANVLTF.

The rearrangement joins TRBV5-4 to TRBJ1-5; 9 nucleotides line up with TRBD1. CDR3 length: 15 residues. CDR1 is SGHNT, CDR2 YYREEE, per germline (reference sequence). J was trimmed by 4 bases and V by 4 bases; bases with no gene match: 6. CDR3 sequence reads: CASSQDRGENQPQHF. The CDR3, as DNA: TGTGCCAGCAGCCAGGACAGGGGCGAAAATCAGCCCCAGCATTTT.

V gene TRBV9 combines with J gene TRBJ1-4; D perhaps matches TRBD1 (5 bases). There are 16 residues in the CDR3. With 4 bases removed from V and 0 bases from J, the gap between germline ends came to 13 bases. The germline gives CDR1 SGDLS, CDR2 YYNGEE. CDR3 in amino acids: CASSPPSGATNEKLFF. The CDR3 DNA is TGTGCCAGCAGCCCTCCGTCGGGGGCAACTAATGAAAAACTGTTTTTT.

The CDR3 loop reads CSASGGGNQPQHF. The CDR3 region has the DNA TGCAGTGCTAGTGGGGGGGGCAATCAGCCCCAGCATTTT. The gene calls are TRBV20-1 and TRBJ1-5; tentative D call: TRBD1 (5 bases). CDR3 length: 13 residues. The germline V and J ends were trimmed by 3 bases and 2 bases, with 8 bases remaining between them. Germline CDR1 and CDR2: DFQATT and SNEGSKA (reference sequence).

The count of this clone is one. The rearrangement uses TRBV7-2 and TRBJ2-3; TRBD2 is a possible D gene (6 bases). V was clipped by 5 bases and J by 6 bases, with 15 bases between them. Germline CDR1 is SGHTA and CDR2 is FQGNSA. The CDR3 runs 14 residues. CDR3 sequence (DNA): TGTGCCAGCAGCCCTAGACTAGTCGCGGATACGCAGTATTTT. Translated: CASSPRLVADTQYF. Full variable domain (missing parts from reference TRBV7-2 and TRBJ2-3): GAGVSQSPSNKVTEKGKDVELRCDPISGHTALYWYRQSLGQGLEFLIYFQGNSAPDKSGLPSDRFSAERTGGSVSTLTIQRTQQEDSAVYLCASSPRLVADTQYFGPGTRLTVL.

This clone was detected a few times. V is TRBV29-1 and J is TRBJ2-3; D gene unclear. With 4 bases removed from V and 0 bases from J, the gap between germline ends came to 11 bases. CDR3 length equals 14 residues. Per germline, CDR1 SQVTM and CDR2 ANQGSEA. CDR3 in amino acids: CSVVAYASTDTQYF. In nucleotides, the CDR3 is TGCAGCGTTGTTGCGTACGCTAGCACAGATACGCAGTATTTT.

The chain carries TRBV3-1 (or the pseudogene TRBV3-2) and TRBJ2-7, with 14 bases matching TRBD2. CDR1 and CDR2 (germline): LGHDT, YNNKEL (reference sequence). V was pared by 4 bases and J by 7 bases, with 9 bases of the junction left unmatched. The CDR3 spans 16 residues. CDR3 nucleotide sequence: TGTGCCAGCAGCCCCTCTGGACTAGCGGGGGGTGGTGAGCAGTACTTC. As protein: CASSPSGLAGGGEQYF.

This clone was recorded once. The rearrangement uses TRBV4-3 and TRBJ1-3, with TRBD1 identical over 10 bases. The CDR3 is 19 amino acids. Losses at the gene ends were 1 base for V and 3 bases for J; bases not matched to a gene: 12. The germline gives CDR1 LGHNA, CDR2 YSLEER. CDR3 sequence (DNA): TGCGCCAGCAGCCAAGTGGGACAGGGGACCCGTTCGGATGGAAACACCATATATTTT. This codes for CASSQVGQGTRSDGNTIYF.

The J gene is TRBJ1-1, the V gene TRBV2; D gene uncertain. CDR1 SNHLY and CDR2 FYNNEI come from the germline V gene. The V end lost 4 bases, the J end lost 8 bases, and 14 bases lay between the germline ends. The CDR3 is made up of 13 amino acids. This CDR3 is CASSAHALVEAFF. The CDR3 coding sequence is TGTGCCAGCAGTGCCCACGCCCTAGTAGAAGCTTTCTTT.